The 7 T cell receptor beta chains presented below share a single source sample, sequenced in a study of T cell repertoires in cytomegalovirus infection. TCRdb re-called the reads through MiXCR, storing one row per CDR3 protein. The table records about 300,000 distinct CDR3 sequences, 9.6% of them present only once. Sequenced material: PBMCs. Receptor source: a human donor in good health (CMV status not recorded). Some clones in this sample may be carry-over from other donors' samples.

CDR3 region: CASSYSRGPRYEQYV. The CDR3 nucleotides are TGTGCCAGCAGTTACTCCAGGGGGCCCCGCTACGAGCAGTACGTC. The gene calls are TRBV6-5 and TRBJ2-7; 8 nucleotides align to TRBD1. There are 15 residues in the CDR3. From germline, CDR1 is MNHEY and CDR2 SVGAGI. The junction had 4 bases not matched to a gene; V was cut back by 0 bases and J by 3 bases.

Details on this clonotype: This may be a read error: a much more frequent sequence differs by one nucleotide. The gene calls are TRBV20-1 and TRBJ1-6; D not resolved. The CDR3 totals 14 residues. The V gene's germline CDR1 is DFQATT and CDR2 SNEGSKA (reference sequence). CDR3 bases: TGCAGTGCTAGAGCGGAGAGGGTTCGGTCACCCCTCAACTTT. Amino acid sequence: CSARAERVRSPLNF.

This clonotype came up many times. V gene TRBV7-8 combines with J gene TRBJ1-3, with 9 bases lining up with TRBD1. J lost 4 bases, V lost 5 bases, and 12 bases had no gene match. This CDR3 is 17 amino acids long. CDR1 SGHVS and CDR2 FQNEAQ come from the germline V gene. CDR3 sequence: CASSVGPPGQGGNTIYF. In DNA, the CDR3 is TGTGCCAGCAGCGTAGGGCCTCCGGGACAGGGAGGAAACACCATATATTTT.

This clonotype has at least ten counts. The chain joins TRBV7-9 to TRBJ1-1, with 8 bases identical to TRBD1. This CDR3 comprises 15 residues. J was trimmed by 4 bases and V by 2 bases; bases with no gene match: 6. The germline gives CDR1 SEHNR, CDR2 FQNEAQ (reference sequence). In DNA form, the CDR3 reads TGTGCCAGCAGCTTACTGGACAGGGAAGCCACTGAAGCTTTCTTT. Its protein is CASSLLDREATEAFF.

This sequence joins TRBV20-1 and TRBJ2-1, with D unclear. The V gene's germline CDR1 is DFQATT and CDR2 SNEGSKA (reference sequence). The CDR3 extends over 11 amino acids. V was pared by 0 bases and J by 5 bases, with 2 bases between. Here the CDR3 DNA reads TGCAGTGCTAGAGAGCACAATGAGCAGTTCTTC. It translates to CSAREHNEQFF.

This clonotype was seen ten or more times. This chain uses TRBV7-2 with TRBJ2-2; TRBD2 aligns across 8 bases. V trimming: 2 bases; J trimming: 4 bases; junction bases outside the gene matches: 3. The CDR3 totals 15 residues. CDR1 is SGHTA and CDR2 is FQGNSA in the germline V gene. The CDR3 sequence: CASSLRGLVTGELFF. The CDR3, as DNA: TGTGCCAGCAGCTTACGGGGACTAGTCACCGGGGAGCTGTTTTTT.

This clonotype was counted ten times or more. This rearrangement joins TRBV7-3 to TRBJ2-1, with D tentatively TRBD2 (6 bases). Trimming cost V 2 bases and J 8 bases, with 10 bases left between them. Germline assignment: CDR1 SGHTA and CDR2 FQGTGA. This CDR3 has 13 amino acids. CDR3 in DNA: TGTGCCAGCAGCTTACCGGGGAGGCATGAGCAGTTCTTC. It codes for CASSLPGRHEQFF.